Listed below are T cell receptor beta chains from one sample, sequenced in a study of PD-L1 blockade in urothelial cancer. TCRdb's table, derived via immunoSEQ multiplex PCR, lists solely in-frame clones and lacks some. The sample has around 100,000 clones; over 75% are singletons. The sample in question was PBMCs, obtained around atezolizumab (anti-PD-L1) treatment. All receptors come from a man over 45 with urothelial cancer. Both conserved end residues are part of each CDR3. Fields, in order: V gene, D gene, clone size, J gene, CDR3 DNA, CDR3 protein. The D gene is left open where the match is weak. Only some rows state a clone size, as once, few, many or a class for expanded clones.

>TRBV11-2|NA|NA|TRBJ1-5
TGTGCCAGCAGCGTTAGTTTACTGCAGCCCCAGCATTTT
CASSVSLLQPQHF
>TRBV28|TRBD1|NA|TRBJ1-6
TGTGCCAGCGGAACCCCCGGGACAGGGTTTACACCCCTCCACTTT
CASGTPGTGFTPLHF
>TRBV30|TRBD2|NA|TRBJ2-1
TGTGCCTGGAGTAGTACTAGCGGGTACAATGAGCAGTTCTTC
CAWSSTSGYNEQFF
>TRBV7-8|TRBD1|NA|TRBJ1-4
TGTGCCAGCAGCTCCCGACAGGGAGTGGAGGAAAAACTGTTTTTT
CASSSRQGVEEKLFF
>TRBV2|NA|NA|TRBJ2-7
TGTGCCAGCAGTGAGGCAGGACAGAGCTACGAGCAGTACTTC
CASSEAGQSYEQYF
>TRBV9|TRBD2|NA|TRBJ2-7
TGTGCCAGCAGCATGACCCCGGGACTAGCGGGAGTCCACGAGCAGTACTTC
CASSMTPGLAGVHEQYF
>TRBV7-2|TRBD2|NA|TRBJ2-7
TGTGCCAGCAGCTTCGGACTAGCTTACGAGCAGTACTTC
CASSFGLAYEQYF
>TRBV5-6|NA|once|TRBJ1-4
TGTGCCAGCAGCTCTCACGGGGATCTGTGGGAAAAACTGTTTTTT
CASSSHGDLWEKLFF
>TRBV5-1|NA|NA|TRBJ2-7
TGCGCCAGCAGCTTTATGGTCCAGAGCGGGATGGGGGCTTCCTACGAGCAGTACTTC
CASSFMVQSGMGASYEQYF
>TRBV6-6|NA|NA|TRBJ2-1
TGTGCCAGCAGTTACCCGCCGCCGGGGGAACAGCAGTTCTTC
CASSYPPPGEQQFF
>TRBV7-6|TRBD2|NA|TRBJ2-7
TGTGCCAGCAGCCCGGGACTAACCTACGAGCAGTACTTC
CASSPGLTYEQYF
>TRBV30|NA|NA|TRBJ2-7
TGTGCCTGGAGTGCGCGTCCCCCCTACGAGCAGTACTTC
CAWSARPPYEQYF
>TRBV2|TRBD1|once|TRBJ1-5
TGTGCCAGCAGTGCCGGACAGGGGAATCAGCCCCAGCATTTT
CASSAGQGNQPQHF
>TRBV27|NA|NA|TRBJ2-1
TGTGCCAGCAGCTGGGGCTTAGCAGGTGAGCAGTTCTTC
CASSWGLAGEQFF
>TRBV6-5|NA|NA|TRBJ2-5
TGTGTTACCAGGTGGAGGCCGCACCAAGAGACCCAGTACTTC
CVTRWRPHQETQYF
>TRBV5-4|TRBD2|NA|TRBJ2-7
TGTGCCAGCAGCTTGGGGGGACTAGATCAGTACGAGCAGTACTTC
CASSLGGLDQYEQYF
>TRBV2|NA|few|TRBJ2-7
TGTGCCATCCAGGGATTCGGGGGACAGCCCTACGAGCAGTACTTC
CAIQGFGGQPYEQYF
>TRBV30|NA|NA|TRBJ2-5
TGTGCCTGGGCCAACCCGCGGGGGCTGTTGACCCAGTACTTC
CAWANPRGLLTQYF
>TRBV7-9|NA|few|TRBJ2-5
TGTGCCAGCAGCTCGGCAGGGCCCGGGACCCAGTACTTC
CASSSAGPGTQYF
>TRBV4-1|NA|few|TRBJ2-2
TGCGCCAGCAGCCAAGACGCGGCTTACACCGGGGAGCTGTTTTTT
CASSQDAAYTGELFF
>TRBV9|TRBD2|NA|TRBJ2-7
TGTGCCAGCAGCGTAGATGGGACTAGGGGTGAGCAGTACTTC
CASSVDGTRGEQYF
>TRBV10-2|NA|few|TRBJ2-6
TGCGCCAGCAGTGACCGCTCTGGGGCCAACGTCCTGACTTTC
CASSDRSGANVLTF
>TRBV6-6|TRBD2|NA|TRBJ2-1
TGTGCCAGCAGCCCCCTGAATAGCGGGAGGGGCAATGAGCAGTTCTTC
CASSPLNSGRGNEQFF
>TRBV7-8|TRBD2|NA|TRBJ2-7
TGTGCCAGCAGCTTAGGTGGGGCGGGAGGCGTCTACGAGCAGTACTTC
CASSLGGAGGVYEQYF
>TRBV18|NA|once|TRBJ2-2
TGTGCCAGCTCACCAGCAGAGAACACCGGGGAGCTGTTTTTT
CASSPAENTGELFF
>TRBV10-3|TRBD1|few|TRBJ1-1
TGTGCCATCAGAGACAGGGGGCAGGGTGAAGCTTTCTTT
CAIRDRGQGEAFF
>TRBV2|TRBD1|once|TRBJ1-1
TGTGCCAGCAGAAGGACAGGGGAGACTGAAGCTTTCTTT
CASRRTGETEAFF
>TRBV7-9|NA|NA|TRBJ1-5
TGTGCCAGCAGCTTAAGCATGCAGAGGGGCAATCAGCCCCAGCATTTT
CASSLSMQRGNQPQHF
>TRBV7-2|NA|NA|TRBJ2-2
TGTGCCAGCAGCTTAGCGGGCGCGAACACCGGGGAGCTGTTTTTT
CASSLAGANTGELFF
>TRBV6-1|NA|few|TRBJ1-5
TGTGCCAGCAGTGAATGGGGGGGGTATAGCAATCAGCCCCAGCATTTT
CASSEWGGYSNQPQHF
>TRBV28|NA|once|TRBJ2-5
TGTGCCAGCAGTTTATTGGGACTGGAGAAAGAGACCCAGTACTTC
CASSLLGLEKETQYF
>TRBV9|TRBD2|NA|TRBJ2-7
TGTGCCAGCAGCGCCAGGAGCGGGGGCTACGAGCAGTACTTC
CASSARSGGYEQYF
>TRBV15|TRBD2|NA|TRBJ2-5
TGTGCCACCAGCAGAGATCTGTACGGGAGGGTTGAGACCCAGTACTTC
CATSRDLYGRVETQYF
>TRBV9|NA|NA|TRBJ2-3
TGTGCCAGCAGCGTCGCCGGACTCATCACAGATACGCAGTATTTT
CASSVAGLITDTQYF
>TRBV7-9|TRBD1|once|TRBJ1-5
TGTGCCAGCAGCTTATCGACCGGGACAGGGCATAGTCAGCCCCAGCATTTT
CASSLSTGTGHSQPQHF
>TRBV7-9|TRBD1|NA|TRBJ1-5
TGTGCCAGCAGCTTCGACAGGGCACTCCATCAGCCCCAGCATTTT
CASSFDRALHQPQHF
>TRBV10-3|TRBD1|NA|TRBJ1-5
TGTGCCATCAGTGAGTTCGGACAGGGGAGCAATCAGCCCCAGCATTTT
CAISEFGQGSNQPQHF
>TRBV2|TRBD2|few|TRBJ2-1
TGTGCCAGCAGTGAACCGGACCGACTAGCGGGACTCCTCGGAGATGAGCAGTTCTTC
CASSEPDRLAGLLGDEQFF
>TRBV7-3|NA|few|TRBJ2-3
TGTGCCAGCAGCCCCCGGCCGGGAACAGCAGATACGCAGTATTTT
CASSPRPGTADTQYF
>TRBV25-1|NA|NA|TRBJ2-4
TGTGCCAGCAGTGACCCCTTTCCCAAAAACATTCAGTACTTC
CASSDPFPKNIQYF
>TRBV7-3|NA|once|TRBJ2-2
TGTGCCAGCAGCTTAAACATGAACACCGGGGAGCTGTTTTTT
CASSLNMNTGELFF
>TRBV19|TRBD2|NA|TRBJ2-2
TGTGCCAGTAGTATGGGGCGGGAGGGCCGAATCGGGGAGCTGTTTTTT
CASSMGREGRIGELFF
>TRBV4-2|TRBD1|NA|TRBJ2-7
TGTGCCAGCAGCCAAACTAACAGGGGGTCGGGAGAGCAGTACTTC
CASSQTNRGSGEQYF
>TRBV6-1|TRBD1|once|TRBJ1-1
TGTGCCAGCAGCCGACAGGGCTGGAACACTGAAGCTTTCTTT
CASSRQGWNTEAFF
>TRBV7-8|NA|NA|TRBJ1-1
TGTGCCAGCAGCTCGGGACAGAACACTGAAGCTTTCTTT
CASSSGQNTEAFF
>TRBV18|TRBD2|NA|TRBJ2-7
TGTGCCAGCTCCCTGGGACTAGCGGGAGGCCTATCCTACGAGCAGTACTTC
CASSLGLAGGLSYEQYF
>TRBV5-1|TRBD1|NA|TRBJ1-6
TGCGCCAGCAGCTTGAATTTGGCAGGGGGTAATTCACCCCTCCACTTT
CASSLNLAGGNSPLHF
>TRBV5-1|TRBD1|NA|TRBJ2-2
TGCGCCAGCAGCTTGGGGGACAGGGCTAACGGGGAGCTGTTTTTT
CASSLGDRANGELFF
>TRBV6-1|TRBD2|NA|TRBJ2-3
TGTGCCAGCAGTGAAGAGGTAGCGGGAGTAACAGATACGCAGTATTTT
CASSEEVAGVTDTQYF
>TRBV9|NA|NA|TRBJ2-7
TGTGCCAGCAGCGTAGAGGGGGGGCCCTACGAGCAGTACTTC
CASSVEGGPYEQYF
>TRBV2|TRBD2|NA|TRBJ2-2
TGTGCCAGCAGTCGGGCTAGCGGGTCCGGGGAGCTGTTTTTT
CASSRASGSGELFF
>TRBV9|NA|NA|TRBJ1-1
TGTGCCAGCAGCGTACTTGCCTGGGGCGCAGGGACTGAAGCTTTCTTT
CASSVLAWGAGTEAFF
>TRBV6-4|NA|NA|TRBJ1-6
TGTGCCAGCAGCCGCGGGGCCGGGTACAATTCACCCCTCCACTTT
CASSRGAGYNSPLHF
>TRBV7-8|NA|NA|TRBJ2-2
TGTGCCAGCAGCGACATCAGGCGCGGGGAGCTGTTTTTT
CASSDIRRGELFF
>TRBV6-5|TRBD1|NA|TRBJ1-2
TGTGCCAGCAGTCCCACGGACAGGGGATCGTATGGCTACACCTTC
CASSPTDRGSYGYTF
>TRBV7-2|TRBD1|NA|TRBJ2-7
TGTGCCAGCAGCTCCGGGACAGGGTTTAACGAGCAGTACTTC
CASSSGTGFNEQYF
>TRBV11-2|NA|NA|TRBJ1-2
TGTGCCAGCAGACTAAATTCAGGGACTTCCAACTATGGCTACACCTTC
CASRLNSGTSNYGYTF
>TRBV5-1|NA|NA|TRBJ2-1
TGCGCCAGCACCGAAACCCAGGCGAGTGAGCAGTTCTTC
CASTETQASEQFF